Detailed here is one T cell receptor (beta chain). No antigen is known for it. Within one base of it there is no much larger clone, and no base qualities were kept. TCRbeta CDR3 regions were amplified from genomic DNA by means of the immunoSEQ Assay, a bias-controlled multiplex PCR. Per the original workflow: The number of nucleated cells in each sample was estimated from the amplification of reference gene primers within the assay. Sequence reads were collapsed and filtered to measure the absolute abundance of every unique TCRbeta CDR3 rearrangement. For each sample, productive Simpson clonality was calculated as the square root of Simpson's diversity index over productive rearrangements. TCRdb re-hosts the immuneACCESS table, in-frame sequences only. Its copies lack some clones; in the studies checked, an unresolved V gene accounts for under half of them, and the cause for the rest is not known. V and J calls and clone size are given by that table; D and trimming were obtained from the DNA. Counted in this sample were fewer than 250,000 clones; under 95% of them appeared once. The ten largest make up about 1.3% of the sample.

The data belong to a study of blood T cell repertoires in COVID-19 (dated by TCRdb to 2018 to 2021). As for the study more broadly: Collaborator samples came from the United States, Italy and Spain and covered acute and convalescent phases of COVID-19. The material from the prospective study consisted of cDNA or gDNA derived from T cells, B-cell-depleted T cells, or PBMCs. The dataset comprised deeply sampled blood TCRbeta repertoires from subjects exposed to, actively infected with, or recovered from COVID-19. A freely available public database, intended as a resource for researchers studying the immune response to SARS-CoV-2, is where the repertoires were released. The samples were drawn from the first 160 participants of the ongoing ImmuneRACE study and from over a thousand subjects provided by 6 global collaborators. Nearly every sample came with metadata listing a de-identified subject ID, COVID-19 status, age in years and sex. Where available, HLA class I and class II types were obtained from metadata supplied by the sample provider rather than from assay-based typing. Overall results and qualifications from the work: Clinical and demographic metadata were provided uncurated, with the amount varying by source and participant.

The germline V gene (reference sequence) gives CDR1 as LNHNV and CDR2 as YYDKDF. The CDR3 starts with the cysteine, ends with the phenylalanine, and has 16 residues. The sequence is cut down to CDR3 DNA, 48 bases in frame from base 1. V is trimmed back by 0 bases and J by 4 bases, and the junction contains 6 bases that no gene match accounts for. Collaborating institutions collected whole blood in K2EDTA tubes following their own protocols. For TCRbeta analysis, collaborator samples were shipped as frozen whole blood, as isolated PBMCs, or as DNA extracted from either sample type. This chain is built from TRBV15 and TRBJ2-7, and 10 junction bases match TRBD2. Source material: peripheral blood. This clonotype originated in a man aged 25-40 years with acute or convalescent COVID-19. The CDR3 protein is CATSRDSLAGEYEQYF. The DNA sequence reads TGTGCCACCAGCAGAGATAGTCTAGCGGGAGAGTACGAGCAGTACTTC.